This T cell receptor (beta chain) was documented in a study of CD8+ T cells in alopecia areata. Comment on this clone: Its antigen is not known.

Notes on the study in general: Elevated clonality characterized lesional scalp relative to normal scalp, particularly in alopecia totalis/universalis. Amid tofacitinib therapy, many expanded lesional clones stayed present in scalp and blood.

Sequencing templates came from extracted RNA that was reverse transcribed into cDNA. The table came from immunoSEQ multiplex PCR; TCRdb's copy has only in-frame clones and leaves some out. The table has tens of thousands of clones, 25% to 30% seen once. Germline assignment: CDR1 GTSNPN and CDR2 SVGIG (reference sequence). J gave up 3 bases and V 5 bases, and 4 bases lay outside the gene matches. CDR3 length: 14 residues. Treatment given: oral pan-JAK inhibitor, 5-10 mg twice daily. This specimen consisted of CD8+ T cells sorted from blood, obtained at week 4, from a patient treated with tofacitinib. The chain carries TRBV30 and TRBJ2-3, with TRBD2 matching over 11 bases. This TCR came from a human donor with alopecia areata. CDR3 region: CAWGGLAGTDTQYF. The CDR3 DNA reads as TGTGCCTGGGGAGGACTAGCGGGTACAGATACGCAGTATTTT.